This TCR beta chain was profiled in a study of blood T cell repertoires in COVID-19. Study as a whole: Collection of acute and convalescent COVID-19 samples took place in the United States, Italy and Spain. Sources were T cells, B-cell-depleted T cells, or PBMCs; the material itself was cDNA or gDNA.

Original handling: Nucleated cell counts were estimated from reference gene primer amplification. The data were produced by immunoSEQ multiplex PCR, yet TCRdb's version contains in-frame clones alone and is incomplete. The DNA was the basis for D and trimming; V, J and clone size are from that table. The data hold 200,000 to 300,000 clones, with roughly 87% observed a single time. Sequencing was done on a sample of peripheral blood. The TCR originated in a man in his sixties who had recovered from COVID-19.

CDR3 amino acids: CASRDRQNYGYTF. Here the CDR3 DNA reads TGCGCCAGCAGGGACAGACAAAACTATGGCTACACCTTC. The genes are TRBV5-1 and TRBJ1-2; possible D gene TRBD1, 6 bases. The CDR3 runs 13 residues. The V end lost 5 bases, the J end lost 2 bases, and 10 bases lay between the germline ends. Germline CDR1 and CDR2: SGHRS and YFSETQ. Drawing the rest from reference TRBV5-1 and TRBJ1-2, the complete variable domain is KAGVTQTPRYLIKTRGQQVTLSCSPISGHRSVSWYQQTPGQGLQFLFEYFSETQRNKGNFPGRFSGRQFSNSRSEMNVSTLELGDSALYLCASRDRQNYGYTFGSGTRLTVV.